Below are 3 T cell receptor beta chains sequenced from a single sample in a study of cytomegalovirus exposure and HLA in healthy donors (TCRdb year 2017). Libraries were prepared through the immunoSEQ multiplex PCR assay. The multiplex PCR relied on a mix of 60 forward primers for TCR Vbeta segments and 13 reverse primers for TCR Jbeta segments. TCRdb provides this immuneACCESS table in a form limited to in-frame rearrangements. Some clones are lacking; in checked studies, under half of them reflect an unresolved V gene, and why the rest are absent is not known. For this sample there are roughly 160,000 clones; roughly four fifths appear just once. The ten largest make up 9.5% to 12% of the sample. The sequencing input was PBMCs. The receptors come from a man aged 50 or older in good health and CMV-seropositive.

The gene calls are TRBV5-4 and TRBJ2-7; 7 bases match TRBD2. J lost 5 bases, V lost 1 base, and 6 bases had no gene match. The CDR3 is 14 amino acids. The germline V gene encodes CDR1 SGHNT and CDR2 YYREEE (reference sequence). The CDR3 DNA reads TGTGCCAGCAGCTTGTGGCGGGAGCCCGACGAGCAGTACTTC. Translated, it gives CASSLWREPDEQYF.

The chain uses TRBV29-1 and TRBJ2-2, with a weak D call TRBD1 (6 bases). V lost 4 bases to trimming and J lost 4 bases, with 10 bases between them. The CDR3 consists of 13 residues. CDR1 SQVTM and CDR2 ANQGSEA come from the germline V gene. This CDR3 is CSVVQGPTGELFF. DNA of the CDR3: TGCAGCGTTGTCCAGGGGCCCACCGGGGAGCTGTTTTTT.

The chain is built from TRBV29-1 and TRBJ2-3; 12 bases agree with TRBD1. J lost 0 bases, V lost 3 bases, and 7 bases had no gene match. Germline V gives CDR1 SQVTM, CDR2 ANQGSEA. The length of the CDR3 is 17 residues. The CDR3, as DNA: TGCAGCGTTGAGCCCGGGACAGGGGGCTTTAGCACAGATACGCAGTATTTT. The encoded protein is CSVEPGTGGFSTDTQYF.